The entry below gives a single T cell receptor beta chain sequence along with its context. This clonotype was recorded at least ten times. Its recognized antigen is unknown. No qualities accompany the bases; no much larger clone lies one base away. This sample was taken from a study of CD8 T cells in ankylosing spondylitis (dated by TCRdb to about 2017). Describing the broader study: The study profiled T cell receptor beta repertoires in healthy donors and ankylosing spondylitis patients to find disease-linked TCR variants. In total, the full study cohort was made up of 85 to 140 healthy donors and approximately 24 ankylosing spondylitis patients. Peripheral blood was sampled, and synovial fluid was additionally collected from ankylosing spondylitis patients. Broader findings and caveats from the paper: The disease-linked clones were reported as significantly enriched in matched synovial fluid samples from ankylosing spondylitis patients. Some TCR beta motif variants had previously been reported in synovial fluid and blood of reactive arthritis patients, which suggested common disease-initiation mechanisms. A TCR beta motif of fewer than 10 highly homologous amino acid variants appeared characteristic of blood from ankylosing spondylitis patients. The disease-linked clones had a CD8+ phenotype and were found at relatively low frequencies in peripheral blood.

The sample was run on an Illumina HiSeq 2500. Quantitative 5'-RACE with molecular barcodes was used to prepare TCR beta libraries. The original methods were these. A new computational method based on a probabilistic model of VDJ rearrangement was used to identify disease-linked TCR variants. TCRdb took the public reads, trimmed them with fastp at Q25, ran MiXCR for clone calling and kept in-frame beta chains. Entries are consolidated by CDR3 protein sequence, retaining the most common genes and DNA. TCRdb, not the original authors, processed these V and J calls. The sample table lists 800,000 to 900,000 distinct CDR3 sequences, roughly 10% of them with a count of one. The top ten clonotypes cover approximately 0.5% of the sample. From the germline V gene (reference sequence), CDR1 is DFQATT and CDR2 is SNEGSKA. The cysteine opens and the phenylalanine closes a CDR3 of 12 amino acids. CDR3 DNA is the only sequence kept; it has 36 bases, read in frame from the first base.

The source is a male donor with ankylosing spondylitis. The sample was blood, either unsorted or a sorted T cell fraction (not recorded which). Recombination connected TRBV20-1 to TRBJ2-1, with 7 bases matching TRBD2. Read as DNA, the sequence is TGCTCCACACCGGGACTACCCAATGAGCAGTTCTTC. This translates into CSTPGLPNEQFF.